This T cell receptor (beta chain) was sequenced for a study of PD-L1 blockade in urothelial cancer. About the research overall: Treatment start was followed by blood analysis at 3 weeks (second dose) and again at 6 weeks.

The CDR3 contains 15 residues. The germline CDR1 and CDR2 sequences are KGHSH and LQKENI. Trimming took 3 bases from V and 4 from J; bases not matched to a gene: 4. Time point reported: pretreatment peripheral blood. Synthetically made TCR analog templates were put into each PCR as spikes. Profiling relied on immunoSEQ multiplex PCR, and the TCRdb table lists in-frame clones only, not all of them. The sample has about 74,000 clones, roughly nine tenths seen once; the top ten hold over 4%. The TCR originated in a man aged 70 or older with urothelial cancer. The rearrangement uses TRBV18 and TRBJ2-7; TRBD2 matches 12 bases. Sequenced material: PBMCs, taken around atezolizumab (anti-PD-L1) treatment. CDR3 loop: CASSPRLAGVYEQYF. CDR3 nucleotide sequence: TGTGCCAGCTCACCCCGACTAGCGGGAGTGTACGAGCAGTACTTC.